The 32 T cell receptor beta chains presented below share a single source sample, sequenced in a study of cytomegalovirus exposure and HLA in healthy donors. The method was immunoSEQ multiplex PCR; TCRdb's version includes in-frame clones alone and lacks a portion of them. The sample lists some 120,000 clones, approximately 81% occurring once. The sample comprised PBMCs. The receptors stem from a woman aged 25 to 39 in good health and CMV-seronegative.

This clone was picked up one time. The CDR3: CSVEGGAGGHKDTQYF. CDR3 DNA: TGCAGCGTTGAAGGGGGAGCGGGGGGGCATAAAGATACGCAGTATTTT. The chain has TRBV29-1 and TRBJ2-3; 10 bases align to TRBD2. V lost 1 base to trimming and J lost 5 bases; unmatched junction nucleotides: 9. CDR3 length: 16 amino acids. Germline CDR1 and CDR2: SQVTM and ANQGSEA.

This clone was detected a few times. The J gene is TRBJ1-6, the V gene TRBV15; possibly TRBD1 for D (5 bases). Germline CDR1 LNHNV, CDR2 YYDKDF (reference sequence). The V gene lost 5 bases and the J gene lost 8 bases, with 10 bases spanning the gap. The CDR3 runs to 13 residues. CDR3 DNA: TGTGCCACCAGCCCGCAACAGGATTCACCCCTCCACTTT. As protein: CATSPQQDSPLHF.

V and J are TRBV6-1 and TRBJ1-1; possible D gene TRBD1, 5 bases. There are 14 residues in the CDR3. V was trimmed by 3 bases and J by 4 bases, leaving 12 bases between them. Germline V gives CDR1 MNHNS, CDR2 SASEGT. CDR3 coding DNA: TGTGCCAGCAGTGAGGACGGAGGGACCACTGAAGCTTTCTTT. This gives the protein CASSEDGGTTEAFF.

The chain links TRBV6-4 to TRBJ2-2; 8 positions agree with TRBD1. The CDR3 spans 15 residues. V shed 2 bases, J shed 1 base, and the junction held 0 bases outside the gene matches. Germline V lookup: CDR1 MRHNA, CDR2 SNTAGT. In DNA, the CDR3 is TGTGCCAGCAGTGACGGGACAGGGAACACCGGGGAGCTGTTTTTT. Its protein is CASSDGTGNTGELFF.

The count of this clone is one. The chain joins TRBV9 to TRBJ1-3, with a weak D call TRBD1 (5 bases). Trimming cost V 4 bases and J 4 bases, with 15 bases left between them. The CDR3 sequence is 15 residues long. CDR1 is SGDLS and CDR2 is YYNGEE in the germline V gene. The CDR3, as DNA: TGTGCCAGCAGCCCCACAGGAGTGGCGGGAAACACCATATATTTT. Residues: CASSPTGVAGNTIYF.

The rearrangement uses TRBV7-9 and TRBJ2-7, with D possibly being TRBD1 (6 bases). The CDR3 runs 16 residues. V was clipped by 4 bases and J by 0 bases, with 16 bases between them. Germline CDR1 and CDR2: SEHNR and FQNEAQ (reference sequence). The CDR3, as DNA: TGTGCCAGCAGCTCATACCGGGACACCAGCTCCTACGAGCAGTACTTC. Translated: CASSSYRDTSSYEQYF. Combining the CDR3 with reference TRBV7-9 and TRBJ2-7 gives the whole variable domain DTGVSQNPRHKITKRGQNVTFRCDPISEHNRLYWYRQTLGQGPEFLTYFQNEAQLEKSRLLSDRFSAERPKGSFSTLEIQRTEQGDSAMYLCASSSYRDTSSYEQYFGPGTRLTVT.

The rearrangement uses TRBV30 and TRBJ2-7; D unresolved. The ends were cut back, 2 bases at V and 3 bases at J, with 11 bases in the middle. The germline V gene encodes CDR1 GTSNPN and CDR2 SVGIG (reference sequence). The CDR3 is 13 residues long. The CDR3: CAWSSQSVYEQYF. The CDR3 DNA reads TGTGCCTGGAGTTCCCAGAGCGTCTACGAGCAGTACTTC.

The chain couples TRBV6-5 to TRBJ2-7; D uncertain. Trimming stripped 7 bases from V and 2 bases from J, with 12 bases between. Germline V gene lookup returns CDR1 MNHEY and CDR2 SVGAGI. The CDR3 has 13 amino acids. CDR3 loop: CASTDKTAYEQYF. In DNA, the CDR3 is TGTGCCAGCACAGACAAGACCGCCTACGAGCAGTACTTC.

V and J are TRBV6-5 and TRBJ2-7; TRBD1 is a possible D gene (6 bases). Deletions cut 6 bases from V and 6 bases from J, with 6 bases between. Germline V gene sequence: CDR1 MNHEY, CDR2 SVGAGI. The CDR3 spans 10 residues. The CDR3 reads CASSRGEQYF. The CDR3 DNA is TGTGCCAGCAGCAGGGGCGAGCAGTACTTC.

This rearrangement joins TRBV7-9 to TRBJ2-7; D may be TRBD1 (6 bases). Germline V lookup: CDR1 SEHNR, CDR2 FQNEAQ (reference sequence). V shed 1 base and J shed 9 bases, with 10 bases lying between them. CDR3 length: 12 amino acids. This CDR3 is CASSLGTAGQYF. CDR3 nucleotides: TGTGCCAGCAGCTTAGGGACAGCCGGGCAGTACTTC. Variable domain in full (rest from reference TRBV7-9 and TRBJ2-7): DTGVSQNPRHKITKRGQNVTFRCDPISEHNRLYWYRQTLGQGPEFLTYFQNEAQLEKSRLLSDRFSAERPKGSFSTLEIQRTEQGDSAMYLCASSLGTAGQYFGPGTRLTVT.

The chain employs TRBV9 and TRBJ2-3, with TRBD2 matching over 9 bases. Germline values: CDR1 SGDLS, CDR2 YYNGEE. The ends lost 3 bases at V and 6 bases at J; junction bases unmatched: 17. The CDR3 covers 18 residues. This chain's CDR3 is CASSAPPGSGGLGDTQYF. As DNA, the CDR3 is TGTGCCAGCAGCGCACCCCCGGGAAGCGGGGGGTTGGGGGATACGCAGTATTTT.

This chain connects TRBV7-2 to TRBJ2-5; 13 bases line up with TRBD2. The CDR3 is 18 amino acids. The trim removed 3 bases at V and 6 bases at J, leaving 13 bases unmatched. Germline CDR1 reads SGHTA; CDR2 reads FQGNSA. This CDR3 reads CASSLGRTSGGAGKTQYF. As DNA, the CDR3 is TGTGCCAGCAGCTTGGGCCGTACTAGCGGGGGGGCCGGAAAGACCCAGTACTTC.

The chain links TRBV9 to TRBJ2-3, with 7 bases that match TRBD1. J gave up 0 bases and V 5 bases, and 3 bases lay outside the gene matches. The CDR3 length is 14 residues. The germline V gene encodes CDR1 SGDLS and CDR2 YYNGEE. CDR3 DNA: TGTGCCAGCAGGCCGGGACAGAGCACAGATACGCAGTATTTT. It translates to CASRPGQSTDTQYF.

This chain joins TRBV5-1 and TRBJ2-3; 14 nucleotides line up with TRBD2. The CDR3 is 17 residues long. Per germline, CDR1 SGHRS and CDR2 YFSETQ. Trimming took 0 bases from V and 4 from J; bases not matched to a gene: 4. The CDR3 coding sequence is TGCGCCAGCAGCTTGGCCGGGACTAGCGGGGGAGCAGATACGCAGTATTTT. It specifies CASSLAGTSGGADTQYF.

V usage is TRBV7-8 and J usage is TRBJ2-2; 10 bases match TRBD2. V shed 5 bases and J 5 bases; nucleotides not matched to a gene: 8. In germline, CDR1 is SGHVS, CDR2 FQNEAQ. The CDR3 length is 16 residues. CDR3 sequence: CASSRSGGARTGELFF. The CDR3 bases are TGTGCCAGCAGCCGGAGCGGGGGGGCCCGGACCGGGGAGCTGTTTTTT.

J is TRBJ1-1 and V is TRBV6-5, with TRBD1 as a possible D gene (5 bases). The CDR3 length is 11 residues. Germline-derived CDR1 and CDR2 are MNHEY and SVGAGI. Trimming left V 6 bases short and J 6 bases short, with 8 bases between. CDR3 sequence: CASRGVAEAFF. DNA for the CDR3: TGTGCCAGCAGAGGGGTTGCTGAAGCTTTCTTT.

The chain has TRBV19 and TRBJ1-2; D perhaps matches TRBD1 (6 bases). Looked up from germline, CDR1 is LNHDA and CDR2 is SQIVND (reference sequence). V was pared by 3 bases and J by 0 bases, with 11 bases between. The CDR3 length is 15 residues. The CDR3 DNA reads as TGTGCCAGTAGTATTACCCGACAGGCTAACTATGGCTACACCTTC. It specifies CASSITRQANYGYTF.

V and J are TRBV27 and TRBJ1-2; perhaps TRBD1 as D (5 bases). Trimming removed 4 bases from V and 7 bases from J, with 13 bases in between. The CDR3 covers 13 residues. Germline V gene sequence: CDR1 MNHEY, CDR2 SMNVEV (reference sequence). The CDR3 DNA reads TGTGCCAGCAGTTACGACAGCTCGGGTGGCTACACCTTC. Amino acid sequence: CASSYDSSGGYTF.

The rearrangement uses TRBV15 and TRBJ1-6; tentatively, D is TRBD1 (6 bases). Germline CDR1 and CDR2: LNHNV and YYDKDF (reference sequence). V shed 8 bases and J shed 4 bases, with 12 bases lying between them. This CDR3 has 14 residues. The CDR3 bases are TGTGCCACCCGGATGGACAGATATAATTCACCCCTCCACTTT. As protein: CATRMDRYNSPLHF. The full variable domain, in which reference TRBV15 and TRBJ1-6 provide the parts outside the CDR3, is DAMVIQNPRYQVTQFGKPVTLSCSQTLNHNVMYWYQQKSSQAPKLLFHYYDKDFNNEADTPDNFQSRRPNTSFCFLDIRSPGLGDTAMYLCATRMDRYNSPLHFGNGTRLTVT.

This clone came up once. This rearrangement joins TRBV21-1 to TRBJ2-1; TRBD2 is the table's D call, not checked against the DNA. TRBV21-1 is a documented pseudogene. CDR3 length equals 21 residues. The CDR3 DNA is TGTGCCAGCAGCAAAATCCTTGGGGTTTTTAGCGGGGGTTACTCCTACAATGAGCAGTTCTTC. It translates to CASSKILGVFSGGYSYNEQFF.

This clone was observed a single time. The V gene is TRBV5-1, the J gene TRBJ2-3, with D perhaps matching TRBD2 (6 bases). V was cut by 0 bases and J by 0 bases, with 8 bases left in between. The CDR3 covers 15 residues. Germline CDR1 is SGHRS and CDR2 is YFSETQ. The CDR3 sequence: CASSLDGTSTDTQYF. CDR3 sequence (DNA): TGCGCCAGCAGCTTGGACGGGACTAGCACAGATACGCAGTATTTT.

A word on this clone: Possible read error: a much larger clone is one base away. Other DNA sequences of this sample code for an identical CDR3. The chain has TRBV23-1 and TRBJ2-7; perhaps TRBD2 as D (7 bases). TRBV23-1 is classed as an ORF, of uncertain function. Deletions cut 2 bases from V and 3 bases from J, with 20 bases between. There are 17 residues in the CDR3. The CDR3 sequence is CASSQGRWGGRYYEQYF. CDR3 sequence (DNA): TGCGCCAGCAGTCAAGGGAGGTGGGGGGGGCGTTACTACGAGCAGTACTTC.

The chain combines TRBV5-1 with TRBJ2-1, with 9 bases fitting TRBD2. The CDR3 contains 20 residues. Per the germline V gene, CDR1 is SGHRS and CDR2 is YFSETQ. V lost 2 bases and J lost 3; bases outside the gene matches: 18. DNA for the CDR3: TGCGCCAGCAGCTTTTGGTCCTTAGCGGGGGCCGGGAACCTCTACAATGAGCAGTTCTTC. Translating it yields CASSFWSLAGAGNLYNEQFF.

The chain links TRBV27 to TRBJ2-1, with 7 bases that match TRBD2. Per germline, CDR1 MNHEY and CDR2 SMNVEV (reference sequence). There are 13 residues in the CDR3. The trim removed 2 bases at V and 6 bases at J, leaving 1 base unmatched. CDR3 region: CASSLPGGNEQFF. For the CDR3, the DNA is TGTGCCAGCAGTTTACCGGGGGGCAATGAGCAGTTCTTC.

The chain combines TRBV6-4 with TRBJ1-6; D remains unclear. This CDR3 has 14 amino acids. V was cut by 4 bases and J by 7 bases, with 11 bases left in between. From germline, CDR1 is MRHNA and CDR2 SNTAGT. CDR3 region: CASSVTLTNSPLHF. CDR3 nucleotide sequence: TGTGCCAGCAGTGTGACTCTAACGAATTCACCCCTCCACTTT.

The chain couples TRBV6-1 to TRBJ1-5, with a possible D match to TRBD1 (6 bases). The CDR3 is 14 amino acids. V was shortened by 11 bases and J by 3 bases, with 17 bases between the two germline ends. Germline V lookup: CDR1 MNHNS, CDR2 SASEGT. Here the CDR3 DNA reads TGTGCCGCACAGGGTTTGGAGAACAATCAGCCCCAGCATTTT. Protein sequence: CAAQGLENNQPQHF.

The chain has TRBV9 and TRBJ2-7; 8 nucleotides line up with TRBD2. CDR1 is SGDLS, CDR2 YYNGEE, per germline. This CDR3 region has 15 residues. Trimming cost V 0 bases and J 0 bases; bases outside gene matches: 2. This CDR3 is CASSVGGTSSYEQYF. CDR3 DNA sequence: TGTGCCAGCAGCGTAGGAGGGACTAGCTCCTACGAGCAGTACTTC. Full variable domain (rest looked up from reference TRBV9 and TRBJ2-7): DSGVTQTPKHLITATGQRVTLRCSPRSGDLSVYWYQQSLDQGLQFLIQYYNGEERAKGNILERFSAQQFPDLHSELNLSSLELGDSALYFCASSVGGTSSYEQYFGPGTRLTVT.

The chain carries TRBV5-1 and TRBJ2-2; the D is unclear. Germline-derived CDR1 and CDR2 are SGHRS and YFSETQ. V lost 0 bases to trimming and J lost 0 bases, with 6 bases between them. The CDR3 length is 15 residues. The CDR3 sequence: CASSLGGANTGELFF. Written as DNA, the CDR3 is TGCGCCAGCAGCTTGGGCGGAGCGAACACCGGGGAGCTGTTTTTT.

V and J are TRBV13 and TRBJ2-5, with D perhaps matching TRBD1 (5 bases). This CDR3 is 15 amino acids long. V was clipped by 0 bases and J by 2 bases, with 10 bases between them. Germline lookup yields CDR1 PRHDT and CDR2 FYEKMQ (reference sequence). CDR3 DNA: TGTGCCAGCAGCTTAGGCGACAGCCAACAAGAGACCCAGTACTTC. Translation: CASSLGDSQQETQYF.

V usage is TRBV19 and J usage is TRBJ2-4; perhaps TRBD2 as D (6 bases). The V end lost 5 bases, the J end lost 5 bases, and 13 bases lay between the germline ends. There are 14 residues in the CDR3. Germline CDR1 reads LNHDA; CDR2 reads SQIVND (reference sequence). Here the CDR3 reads CASSVGLTQNIQYF. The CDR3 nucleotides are TGTGCCAGTAGTGTGGGACTCACTCAAAACATTCAGTACTTC.

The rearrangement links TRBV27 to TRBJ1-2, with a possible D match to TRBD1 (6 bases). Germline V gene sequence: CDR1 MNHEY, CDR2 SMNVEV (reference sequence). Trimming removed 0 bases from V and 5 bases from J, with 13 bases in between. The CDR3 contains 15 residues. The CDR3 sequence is CASSLSTWGHYGYTF. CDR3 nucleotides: TGTGCCAGCAGTTTATCTACTTGGGGGCATTATGGCTACACCTTC.

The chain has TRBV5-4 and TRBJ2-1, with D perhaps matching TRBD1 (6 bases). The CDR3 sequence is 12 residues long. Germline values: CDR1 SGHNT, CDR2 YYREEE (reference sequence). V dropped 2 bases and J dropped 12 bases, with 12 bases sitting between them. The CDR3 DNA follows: TGTGCCAGCAGCTTTGACAGGATTGGGCAGTTCTTC. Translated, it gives CASSFDRIGQFF.